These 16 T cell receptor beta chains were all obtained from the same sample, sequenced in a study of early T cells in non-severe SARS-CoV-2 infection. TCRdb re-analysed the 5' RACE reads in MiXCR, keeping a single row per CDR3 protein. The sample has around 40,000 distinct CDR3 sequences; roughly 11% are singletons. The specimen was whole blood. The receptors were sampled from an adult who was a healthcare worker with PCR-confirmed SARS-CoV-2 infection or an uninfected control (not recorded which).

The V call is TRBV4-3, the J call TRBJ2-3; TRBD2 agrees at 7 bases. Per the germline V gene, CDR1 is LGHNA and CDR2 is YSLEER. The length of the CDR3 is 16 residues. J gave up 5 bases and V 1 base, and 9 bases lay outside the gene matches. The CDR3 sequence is CASSQAGGWRRDTQYF. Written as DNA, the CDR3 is TGCGCCAGCAGCCAAGCGGGGGGTTGGAGGAGAGATACGCAGTATTTT.

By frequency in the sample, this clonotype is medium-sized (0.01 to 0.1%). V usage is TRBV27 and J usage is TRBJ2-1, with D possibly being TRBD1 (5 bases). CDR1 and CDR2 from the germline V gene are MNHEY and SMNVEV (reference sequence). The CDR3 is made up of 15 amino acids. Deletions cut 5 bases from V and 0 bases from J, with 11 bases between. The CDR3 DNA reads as TGTGCCAGCAGTCCACAGGCCCCCTCCTACAATGAGCAGTTCTTC. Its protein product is CASSPQAPSYNEQFF.

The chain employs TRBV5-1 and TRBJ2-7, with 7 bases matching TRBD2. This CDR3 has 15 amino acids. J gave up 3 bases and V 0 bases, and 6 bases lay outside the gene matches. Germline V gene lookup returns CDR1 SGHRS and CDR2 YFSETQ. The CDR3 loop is CASSLDGGDGYEQYF. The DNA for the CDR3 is TGCGCCAGCAGCTTGGATGGGGGGGACGGCTACGAGCAGTACTTC.

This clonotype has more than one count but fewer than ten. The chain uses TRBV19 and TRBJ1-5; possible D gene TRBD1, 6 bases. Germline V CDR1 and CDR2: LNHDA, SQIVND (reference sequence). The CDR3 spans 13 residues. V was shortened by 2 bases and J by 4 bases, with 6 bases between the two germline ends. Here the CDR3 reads CASSIRGNQPQHF. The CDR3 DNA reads TGTGCCAGTAGTATAAGGGGGAATCAGCCCCAGCATTTT. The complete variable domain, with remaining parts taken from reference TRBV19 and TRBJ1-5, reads DGGITQSPKYLFRKEGQNVTLSCEQNLNHDAMYWYRQDPGQGLRLIYYSQIVNDFQKGDIAEGYSVSREKKESFPLTVTSAQKNPTAFYLCASSIRGNQPQHFGDGTRLSIL.

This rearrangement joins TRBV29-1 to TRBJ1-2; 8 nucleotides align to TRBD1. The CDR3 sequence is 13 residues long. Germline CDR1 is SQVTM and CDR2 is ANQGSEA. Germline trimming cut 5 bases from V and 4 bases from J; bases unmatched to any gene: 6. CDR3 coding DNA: TGCAGCGTTCGAGCGACAGGGGCCTATGGCTACACCTTC. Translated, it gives CSVRATGAYGYTF.

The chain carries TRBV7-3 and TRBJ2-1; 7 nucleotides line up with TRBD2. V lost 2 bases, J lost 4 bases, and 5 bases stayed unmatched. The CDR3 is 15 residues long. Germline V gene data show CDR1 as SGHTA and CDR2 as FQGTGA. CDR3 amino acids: CASSLETGGYNEQFF. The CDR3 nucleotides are TGTGCCAGCAGCTTAGAAACGGGGGGTTACAATGAGCAGTTCTTC.

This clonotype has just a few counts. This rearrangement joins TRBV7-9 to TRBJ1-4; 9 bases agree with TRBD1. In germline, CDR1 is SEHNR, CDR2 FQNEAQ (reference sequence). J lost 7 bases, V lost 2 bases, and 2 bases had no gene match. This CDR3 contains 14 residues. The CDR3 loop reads CASSLQDRGEKLFF. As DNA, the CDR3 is TGTGCCAGCAGCTTACAGGACAGGGGTGAAAAACTGTTTTTT.

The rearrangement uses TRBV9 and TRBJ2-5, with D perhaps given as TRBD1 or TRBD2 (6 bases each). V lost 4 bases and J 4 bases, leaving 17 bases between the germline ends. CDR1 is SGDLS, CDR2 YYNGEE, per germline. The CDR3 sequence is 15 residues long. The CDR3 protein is CASSPAGRGAETQYF. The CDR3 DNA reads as TGTGCCAGCAGCCCAGCCGGAAGGGGGGCAGAGACCCAGTACTTC. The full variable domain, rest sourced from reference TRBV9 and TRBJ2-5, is DSGVTQTPKHLITATGQRVTLRCSPRSGDLSVYWYQQSLDQGLQFLIQYYNGEERAKGNILERFSAQQFPDLHSELNLSSLELGDSALYFCASSPAGRGAETQYFGPGTRLLVL.

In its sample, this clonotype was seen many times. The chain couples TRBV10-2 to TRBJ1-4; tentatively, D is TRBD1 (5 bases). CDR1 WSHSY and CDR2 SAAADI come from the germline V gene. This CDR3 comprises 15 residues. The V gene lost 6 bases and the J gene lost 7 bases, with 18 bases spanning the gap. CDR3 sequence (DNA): TGCGCCAGCAGAGCTGCCGGGACTCGGGGTGAAAAACTGTTTTTT. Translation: CASRAAGTRGEKLFF.

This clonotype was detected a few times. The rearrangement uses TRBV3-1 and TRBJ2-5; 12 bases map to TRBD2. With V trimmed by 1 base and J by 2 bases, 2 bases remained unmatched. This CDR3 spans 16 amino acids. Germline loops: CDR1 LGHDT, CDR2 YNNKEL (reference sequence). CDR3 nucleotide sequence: TGTGCCAGCAGCCAAGCTAGCGGGGGGGGTCAAGAGACCCAGTACTTC. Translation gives CASSQASGGGQETQYF.

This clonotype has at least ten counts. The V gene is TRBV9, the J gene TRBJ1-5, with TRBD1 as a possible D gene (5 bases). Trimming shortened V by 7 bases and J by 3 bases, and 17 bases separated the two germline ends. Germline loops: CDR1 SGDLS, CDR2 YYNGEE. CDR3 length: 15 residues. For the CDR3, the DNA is TGTGCCAGCTCCCCAGGAGGGGACTTCAATCAGCCCCAGCATTTT. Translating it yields CASSPGGDFNQPQHF.

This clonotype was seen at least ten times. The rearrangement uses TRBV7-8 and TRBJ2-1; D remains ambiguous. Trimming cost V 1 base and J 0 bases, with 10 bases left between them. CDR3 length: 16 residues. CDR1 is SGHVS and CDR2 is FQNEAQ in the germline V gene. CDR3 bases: TGTGCCAGCAGCTTAGAAGGCTCCAGCTCCTACAATGAGCAGTTCTTC. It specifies CASSLEGSSSYNEQFF.

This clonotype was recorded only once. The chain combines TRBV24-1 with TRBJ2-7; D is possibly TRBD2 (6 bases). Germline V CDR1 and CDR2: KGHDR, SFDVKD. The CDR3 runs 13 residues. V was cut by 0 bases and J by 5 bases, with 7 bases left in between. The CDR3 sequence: CATSDLRGNEQYF. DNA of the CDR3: TGTGCCACCAGTGATTTGCGGGGGAACGAGCAGTACTTC.

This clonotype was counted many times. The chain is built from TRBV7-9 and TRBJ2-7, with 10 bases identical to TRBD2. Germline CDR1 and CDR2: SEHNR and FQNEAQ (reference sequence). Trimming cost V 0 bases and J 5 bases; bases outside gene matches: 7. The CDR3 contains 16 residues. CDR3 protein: CASSLAQLAGLDEQYF. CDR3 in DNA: TGTGCCAGCAGCTTAGCGCAACTAGCGGGGTTGGACGAGCAGTACTTC.

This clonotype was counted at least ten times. CDR3 nucleotide sequence: TGTGCCAGCAGCCGAGACTTGAGCCCAGATACGCAGTATTTT. This encodes CASSRDLSPDTQYF. This sequence joins TRBV7-6 and TRBJ2-3; D gene ambiguous. The CDR3 contains 14 residues. Trimming left V 5 bases short and J 4 bases short, with 13 bases between. Germline CDR1 SGHVS, CDR2 FNYEAQ.

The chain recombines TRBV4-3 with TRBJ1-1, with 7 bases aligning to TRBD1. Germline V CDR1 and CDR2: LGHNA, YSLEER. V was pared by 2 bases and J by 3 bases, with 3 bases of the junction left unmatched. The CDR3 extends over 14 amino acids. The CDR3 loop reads CASSQRDSYTEAFF. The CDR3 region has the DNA TGCGCCAGCAGCCAACGGGACAGCTACACTGAAGCTTTCTTT.